A selection of T cell receptor beta chains follows, all from one sample in a study of cytomegalovirus exposure and HLA in healthy donors. The table came from immunoSEQ multiplex PCR; TCRdb's copy has only in-frame clones and leaves some out. In the table there are 150,000 to 200,000 clones, roughly 68% of which are singletons. Sequencing input: PBMCs. These receptors came from a man between 25 and 39 years old in good health and CMV-seropositive. The CDR3 runs from the conserved cysteine through the conserved F or W. A D gene is named only where the DNA matches it firmly. Expanded clones get a size class; other rows say once, few or many, or leave the size out.

TRBV4-1	NA	TRBJ1-2	NA	TGCGCCAGCAGCCAAGAGGAGGGGCATGGCTACACCTTC	CASSQEEGHGYTF
TRBV19	NA	TRBJ2-5	NA	TGTGCCAGTAGTATGGGTTACAGAGAGACCCAGTACTTC	CASSMGYRETQYF
TRBV7-3	NA	TRBJ1-1	NA	TGTGCCAGCAGCTTAAGTATGGAGACTGAAGCTTTCTTT	CASSLSMETEAFF
TRBV29-1	NA	TRBJ1-1	NA	TGCAGCGTTGAGAGTGCATCGATGAACACTGAAGCTTTCTTT	CSVESASMNTEAFF
TRBV30	TRBD1	TRBJ1-2	NA	TGTGCCTGGAGTGTACGCAGGGGGCTCGTCCACTATGGCTACACCTTC	CAWSVRRGLVHYGYTF
TRBV10-3	NA	TRBJ2-7	NA	TGTGCCATCAGTGAGATTCGGACAGCATCCTACGAGCAGTACTTC	CAISEIRTASYEQYF
TRBV9	TRBD2	TRBJ2-5	NA	TGTGCCAGCAGCGAAACTAGCGGGAGGCAACAAGAGACCCAGTACTTC	CASSETSGRQQETQYF
TRBV15	TRBD2	TRBJ2-1	NA	TGTGCCACCAGCAGTGGTCTAGCGGGAGCTTTCGATGAGCAGTTCTTC	CATSSGLAGAFDEQFF
TRBV2	TRBD2	TRBJ2-7	NA	TGTGCCAGCAGAGCCGGGACTAGCGGAACCTACGAGCAGTACTTC	CASRAGTSGTYEQYF
TRBV19	NA	TRBJ2-7	NA	TGTGCCAGTAAAACAGCGGGCTTCCCCTACGAGCAGTACTTC	CASKTAGFPYEQYF
TRBV29-1	NA	TRBJ2-7	NA	TGCAGCGTTAGGCCGGGACATAAATACGAGCAGTACTTC	CSVRPGHKYEQYF
TRBV4-2	TRBD1	TRBJ1-2	few	TGTGCCAGCAGCCAAGTCTCAGGGGGCCCTGGAGGTGGCTACACCTTC	CASSQVSGGPGGGYTF
TRBV7-2	TRBD2	TRBJ2-7	NA	TGTGCCAGCAGCCCCGGTTGGGGGGGGAGCTCCTACGAGCAGTACTTC	CASSPGWGGSSYEQYF
TRBV27	NA	TRBJ2-7	NA	TGTGCCAGCAGTTCCTCCGGGTACTACGAGCAGTACTTC	CASSSSGYYEQYF
TRBV9	NA	TRBJ1-2	NA	TGTGCCAGCAAGGATGGGGGGGAGACTAACTATGGCTACACCTTC	CASKDGGETNYGYTF
TRBV5-1	TRBD1	TRBJ2-1	NA	TGCGCCAGCAGCCCAGGGACAGGGGTGAACAATGAGCAGTTCTTC	CASSPGTGVNNEQFF
TRBV28	NA	TRBJ1-1	NA	TGTGCCAGCAGTTTAATCGGGAACACTGAAGCTTTCTTT	CASSLIGNTEAFF
TRBV9	TRBD1	TRBJ1-1	NA	TGTGCCAGCAGCGCACAGGGGGGTGACACTGAAGCTTTCTTT	CASSAQGGDTEAFF
TRBV9	TRBD1	TRBJ1-5	few	TGTGCCAGCAGCGTAGGCAGGGGGCCGGATCAGCCCCAGCATTTT	CASSVGRGPDQPQHF
TRBV28	NA	TRBJ2-5	NA	TGTGCCAGCAGCCATCCGAGTGACTACCGGGAGACCCAGTACTTC	CASSHPSDYRETQYF
TRBV21-1	NA	TRBJ2-1	NA	TGTGCCAGCAGCAAATCCGGGACAGGGAACGATCATGAGCAGTTCTTC	CASSKSGTGNDHEQFF
TRBV5-1	NA	TRBJ1-2	NA	TGCGCCAGCAGCCCGGAGGCAGGGAGGAAGGACTATGGCTACACCTTC	CASSPEAGRKDYGYTF
TRBV6-5	NA	TRBJ1-1	NA	TGTGCCAGCAGCCCAACGAAACTAAACACTGAAGCTTTCTTT	CASSPTKLNTEAFF